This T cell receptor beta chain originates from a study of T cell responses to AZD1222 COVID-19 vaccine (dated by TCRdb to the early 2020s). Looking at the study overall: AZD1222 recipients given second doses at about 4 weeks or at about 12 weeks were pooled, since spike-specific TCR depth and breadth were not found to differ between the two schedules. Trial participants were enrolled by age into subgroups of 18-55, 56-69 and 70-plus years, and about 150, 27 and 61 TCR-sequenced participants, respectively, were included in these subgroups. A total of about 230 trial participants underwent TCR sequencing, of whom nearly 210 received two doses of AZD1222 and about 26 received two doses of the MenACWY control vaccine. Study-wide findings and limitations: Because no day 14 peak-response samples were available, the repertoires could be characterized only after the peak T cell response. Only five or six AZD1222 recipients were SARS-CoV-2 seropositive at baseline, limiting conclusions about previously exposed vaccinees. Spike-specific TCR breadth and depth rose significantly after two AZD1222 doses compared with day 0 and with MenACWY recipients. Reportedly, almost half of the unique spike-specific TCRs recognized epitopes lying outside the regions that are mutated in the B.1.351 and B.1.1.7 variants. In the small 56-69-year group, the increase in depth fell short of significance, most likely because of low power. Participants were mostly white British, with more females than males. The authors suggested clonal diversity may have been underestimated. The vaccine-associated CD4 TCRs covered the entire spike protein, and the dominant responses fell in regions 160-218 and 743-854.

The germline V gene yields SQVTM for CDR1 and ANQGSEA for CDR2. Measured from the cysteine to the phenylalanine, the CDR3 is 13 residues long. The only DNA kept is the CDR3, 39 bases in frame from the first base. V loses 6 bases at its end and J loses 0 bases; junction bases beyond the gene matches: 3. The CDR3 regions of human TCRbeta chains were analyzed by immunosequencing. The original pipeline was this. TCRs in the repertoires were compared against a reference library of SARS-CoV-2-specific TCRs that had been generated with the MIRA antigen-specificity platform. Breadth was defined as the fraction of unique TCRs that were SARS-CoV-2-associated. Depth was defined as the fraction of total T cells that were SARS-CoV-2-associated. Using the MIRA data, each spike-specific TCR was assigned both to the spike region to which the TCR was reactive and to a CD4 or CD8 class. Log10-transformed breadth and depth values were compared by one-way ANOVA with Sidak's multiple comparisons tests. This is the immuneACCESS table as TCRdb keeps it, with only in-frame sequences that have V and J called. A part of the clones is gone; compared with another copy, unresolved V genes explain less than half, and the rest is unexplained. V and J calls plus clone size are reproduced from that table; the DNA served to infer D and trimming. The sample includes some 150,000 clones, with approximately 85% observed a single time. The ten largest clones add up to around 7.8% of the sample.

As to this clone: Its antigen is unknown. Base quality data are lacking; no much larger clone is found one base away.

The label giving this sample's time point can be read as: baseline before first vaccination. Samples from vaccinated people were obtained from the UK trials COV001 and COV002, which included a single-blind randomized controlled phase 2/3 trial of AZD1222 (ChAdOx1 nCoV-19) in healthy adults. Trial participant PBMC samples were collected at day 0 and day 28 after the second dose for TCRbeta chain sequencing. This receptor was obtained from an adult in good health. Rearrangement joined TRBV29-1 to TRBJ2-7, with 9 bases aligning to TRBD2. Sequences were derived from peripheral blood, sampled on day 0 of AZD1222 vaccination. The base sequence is TGCAGCGTCAATAGCGGGAGCTCCTACGAGCAGTACTTC. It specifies CSVNSGSSYEQYF.